The 25 T cell receptor beta chains given below trace back to one sample, sequenced in a study of CD8 T cells in ankylosing spondylitis. One entry per CDR3 protein, called by TCRdb with MiXCR from the 5' RACE reads. The sample carries roughly 180,000 distinct CDR3 sequences, 9.8% recorded once. Specimen: blood, either unsorted or a sorted T cell fraction (not recorded which). The receptors shown here come from a female donor with ankylosing spondylitis or in good health (not recorded which).

V is TRBV27 and J is TRBJ1-5; D not resolved. V lost 5 bases and J lost 0, with 11 bases in between. Germline V gene lookup returns CDR1 MNHEY and CDR2 SMNVEV (reference sequence). The CDR3 extends over 15 amino acids. For the CDR3, the DNA is TGTGCCAGCAGTAAAGACCTCAATAGCAATCAGCCCCAGCATTTT. Its protein is CASSKDLNSNQPQHF.

In this sample, this clonotype turned up a few times. This likely comes from a read error, as the CDR3 has no conserved phenylalanine or tryptophan at its end. V usage is TRBV20-1 and J usage is TRBJ2-1; tentatively, D is TRBD2 (6 bases). The germline CDR1 and CDR2 sequences are DFQATT and SNEGSKA (reference sequence). The CDR3 length is 13 residues. Trimming took 6 bases from V and 5 from J, leaving 14 bases between them. CDR3: CSAASGPNNEQFL. The CDR3 DNA sequence: TGCAGTGCGGCCAGCGGGCCTAACAATGAGCAGTTCCTC.

The chain couples TRBV30 to TRBJ2-1; no clear D gene. The CDR3 loop spans 11 amino acids. Trimming took off 4 bases at V and 4 bases at J, with 5 bases between the two ends. Germline V gene sequence: CDR1 GTSNPN, CDR2 SVGIG (reference sequence). Here the CDR3 reads CAWNHYNEQFF. The CDR3 coding sequence is TGTGCCTGGAATCATTACAATGAGCAGTTCTTC.

The chain uses TRBV12-3 or TRBV12-4 and TRBJ1-4; 9 bases are a match to TRBD1. This CDR3 spans 16 amino acids. J lost 4 bases, V lost 6 bases, and 9 bases had no gene match. CDR3 amino acids: CASRLRQGGSNEKLFF. The CDR3 DNA is TGTGCCAGCAGATTGAGACAGGGGGGAAGTAATGAAAAACTGTTTTTT.

This clonotype was found many times. The genes are TRBV12-3 or TRBV12-4 and TRBJ1-2; D ambiguous. Trimming took off 7 bases at V and 3 bases at J, with 9 bases between the two ends. This CDR3 is 12 amino acids long. This chain's CDR3 is CASTPHYYGYTF. The CDR3, as DNA: TGTGCCAGCACCCCACATTACTATGGCTACACCTTC.

In this sample, this clonotype turned up a few times. The chain has TRBV20-1 and TRBJ1-2, with D uncertain. The length of the CDR3 is 11 residues. Germline CDR1 reads DFQATT; CDR2 reads SNEGSKA (reference sequence). Deletions cut 5 bases from V and 8 bases from J, with 12 bases between. CDR3 sequence (DNA): TGCAGTGCTGGAAAACCTCGGGGCTACACCTTC. As protein: CSAGKPRGYTF.

This chain uses TRBV4-2 with TRBJ2-7; D is unresolved. Trimming removed 0 bases at V and 2 bases at J, with 11 bases between. Germline assignment: CDR1 LGHNA and CDR2 YNFKEQ. The CDR3 extends over 15 amino acids. In DNA, the CDR3 is TGTGCCAGCAGCCAAGATCGACCTGCAGCCTACGAGCAGTACTTC. Its translation: CASSQDRPAAYEQYF.

The chain carries TRBV6-2 or TRBV6-3 and TRBJ1-1; D is uncertain. The CDR3 sequence is 12 residues long. V shed 3 bases and J shed 2 bases, with 4 bases lying between them. Germline-derived CDR1 and CDR2 are MNHEY and SVGEGT. CDR3: CASSYPNTEAFF. CDR3 nucleotide sequence: TGTGCCAGCAGTTATCCAAACACTGAAGCTTTCTTT.

This clonotype rates as medium-sized. J is TRBJ2-1 and V is TRBV7-8, with D perhaps matching TRBD2 (6 bases). Trimming took 1 base from V and 3 from J, leaving 13 bases between them. This CDR3 has 16 amino acids. Germline loops: CDR1 SGHVS, CDR2 FQNEAQ. CDR3 in amino acids: CASSLEAGSYYNEQFF. CDR3 nucleotide sequence: TGTGCCAGCAGCTTAGAGGCGGGAAGCTACTACAATGAGCAGTTCTTC.

In this sample, this clonotype turned up many times. CDR3 protein: CASSPFSYNEQFF. Written as DNA, the CDR3 is TGTGCCAGCAGCCCCTTTTCTTACAATGAGCAGTTCTTC. The chain joins TRBV7-6 to TRBJ2-1; D gene unclear. This CDR3 is 13 amino acids long. The V gene lost 5 bases and the J gene lost 4 bases, with 9 bases spanning the gap. Germline loops: CDR1 SGHVS, CDR2 FNYEAQ.

The chain carries TRBV7-3 and TRBJ2-1; 9 nucleotides match TRBD2. V shed 1 base and J 6 bases; nucleotides not matched to a gene: 4. CDR3 length: 15 residues. Germline CDR1 is SGHTA and CDR2 is FQGTGA. CDR3 in amino acids: CASSLIGLASNEQFF. In DNA form, the CDR3 reads TGTGCCAGCAGCTTAATTGGACTAGCGTCCAATGAGCAGTTCTTC.

This clonotype was detected only a few times. The J gene is TRBJ2-1, the V gene TRBV7-9; no definite D call. The germline V gene has CDR1 SEHNR and CDR2 FQNEAQ (reference sequence). Trimming removed 1 base at V and 14 bases at J, with 9 bases between. The CDR3 loop spans 11 amino acids. The CDR3 is CASSLGQNKFF. CDR3 nucleotide sequence: TGTGCCAGCAGCTTAGGGCAGAACAAGTTCTTC.

This clonotype was observed at least ten times. The rearrangement links TRBV3-1 to TRBJ2-1; 11 nucleotides align to TRBD2. V dropped 1 base and J dropped 4; count of bases not matched to a gene: 3. This CDR3 is built from 16 residues. The germline V gene encodes CDR1 LGHDT and CDR2 YNNKEL (reference sequence). DNA for the CDR3: TGTGCCAGCAGCCAAGCTGGGACTAGCGGTTACAATGAGCAGTTCTTC. Amino acids: CASSQAGTSGYNEQFF.

This clonotype was seen more than once but under ten times. The chain couples TRBV12-3 or TRBV12-4 to TRBJ2-1, with D perhaps matching TRBD1 or TRBD2 (6 bases each). The V and J ends lost 4 bases and 6 bases respectively, with 10 bases between them. The CDR3 is 13 amino acids. CDR3 protein: CASSSGASNEQFF. The CDR3, as DNA: TGTGCCAGCAGTTCGGGGGCTTCCAATGAGCAGTTCTTC.

This clonotype was seen a few times. The chain links TRBV15 to TRBJ2-5; D remains unclear. The CDR3 sequence is 13 residues long. The germline CDR1 and CDR2 sequences are LNHNV and YYDKDF (reference sequence). V lost 11 bases and J lost 1, with 14 bases in between. CDR3 nucleotide sequence: TGTGCCTCACGCCGACGGAGCCAAGAGACCCAGTACTTC. Its translation is CASRRRSQETQYF.

CDR3 sequence: CATSHRGRVDTQYF. Written as DNA, the CDR3 is TGTGCCACCAGCCACAGGGGGCGGGTAGATACGCAGTATTTT. The chain combines TRBV15 with TRBJ2-3; TRBD1 agrees at 9 bases. V was pared by 5 bases and J by 5 bases, with 5 bases of the junction left unmatched. This CDR3 has 14 amino acids. Germline CDR1 LNHNV, CDR2 YYDKDF (reference sequence).

This clonotype has only a few counts. J is TRBJ2-1 and V is TRBV5-1; D is ambiguous. This CDR3 contains 13 residues. Trimming shortened V by 3 bases and J by 4 bases, and 8 bases separated the two germline ends. From germline, CDR1 is SGHRS and CDR2 YFSETQ. The CDR3 loop is CASSSGAYNEQFF. The CDR3, as DNA: TGCGCCAGCAGCTCCGGCGCGTACAATGAGCAGTTCTTC.

This clonotype was recorded at least ten times. V usage is TRBV5-1 and J usage is TRBJ2-1, with D perhaps matching TRBD1 or TRBD2 (5 bases each). The CDR3 length is 14 residues. The V end lost 0 bases, the J end lost 9 bases, and 13 bases lay between the germline ends. CDR1 and CDR2 (germline): SGHRS, YFSETQ. This CDR3 is CASSLGGERSEQFF. In DNA form, the CDR3 reads TGCGCCAGCAGCTTGGGAGGGGAGAGGAGTGAGCAGTTCTTC.

This clonotype was counted ten times or more. The CDR3 DNA sequence: TGTGCCAGCTCCCTCGGGGCTAGCGGTTACAATGAGCAGTTCTTC. The encoded protein is CASSLGASGYNEQFF. The genes are TRBV6-1 and TRBJ2-1, with 7 nucleotides matching TRBD2. This CDR3 is built from 15 residues. Unmatched junction bases numbered 11, after V lost 8 bases and J lost 4 bases. Per germline, CDR1 MNHNS and CDR2 SASEGT.

In this sample, this clonotype turned up many times. V gene TRBV12-3 or TRBV12-4 combines with J gene TRBJ2-1; TRBD2 matches 8 bases. The CDR3 is 17 amino acids. J lost 4 bases, V lost 6 bases, and 14 bases had no gene match. CDR3: CASSPGEAGERYNEQFF. The CDR3 DNA reads TGTGCCAGCAGCCCCGGAGAAGCGGGAGAACGTTACAATGAGCAGTTCTTC.

The J gene is TRBJ2-2, the V gene TRBV25-1; D is uncertain. Germline V gene data show CDR1 as MGHDK and CDR2 as SYGVNS. V lost 1 base, J lost 4 bases, and 10 bases lay in between. This CDR3 region has 15 residues. CDR3 sequence reads: CASSEFDKSTGELFF. Written as DNA, the CDR3 is TGTGCCAGCAGTGAATTCGACAAATCCACCGGGGAGCTGTTTTTT.

The chain combines TRBV2 with TRBJ2-7; a weak D match, TRBD1 (6 bases). The CDR3 length is 13 residues. The V end was cut by 7 bases, the J end by 2 bases, with 12 bases between. Germline lookup yields CDR1 SNHLY and CDR2 FYNNEI. The CDR3 loop reads CASNGQPTYEQYF. Written as DNA, the CDR3 is TGTGCCAGCAACGGACAGCCAACCTACGAGCAGTACTTC.

V usage is TRBV11-2 and J usage is TRBJ1-2; 8 nucleotides match TRBD1. V dropped 8 bases and J dropped 3; count of bases not matched to a gene: 5. Germline CDR1 is SGHAT and CDR2 is FQNNGV. The CDR3 extends over 13 amino acids. Written as DNA, the CDR3 is TGTGCCAGCTCGGAGACAGGGGACTATGGCTACACCTTC. This translates into CASSETGDYGYTF.

This clonotype was observed a handful of times. The chain joins TRBV30 to TRBJ2-2; no reliable D call. CDR3 length: 13 residues. Germline V lookup: CDR1 GTSNPN, CDR2 SVGIG (reference sequence). V lost 3 bases and J 4 bases, leaving 9 bases between the germline ends. The CDR3 region is CAWSLGGTGELFF. The CDR3 nucleotides are TGTGCCTGGAGCCTCGGTGGCACCGGGGAGCTGTTTTTT.

This clonotype has only a few counts. V and J are TRBV4-3 and TRBJ1-1; D is uncertain. The V and J ends lost 0 bases and 6 bases respectively, with 20 bases between them. Germline lookup yields CDR1 LGHNA and CDR2 YSLEER. CDR3 length: 17 residues. CDR3 sequence: CASSQELGGVGYAEAFF. The CDR3 DNA is TGCGCCAGCAGCCAAGAATTAGGCGGCGTGGGGTACGCTGAAGCTTTCTTT.